This TCR beta chain was sequenced during a study of blood T cells in healthy people across ages. The germline gives CDR1 SGHTS, CDR2 YDEGEE. V gave up 3 bases and J gave up 0 bases; unmatched junction bases: 7. The CDR3 contains 16 residues. Study observations and caveats: Significant beta diversity loss was already apparent by age roughly 43, declining roughly linearly. The long-lived group displayed more naive CD4+ cells, plus higher diversity, than the aged donors did. Donor CMV status, an unknown factor, possibly confounded changes in expanded clonotypes.

With regard to this clonotype: Its antigen is not known.

Alongside a J-beta primer mix, a sample-barcoded 5' primer served in a second PCR lasting about 7 to 12 cycles. Researchers report that each sample yielded at least 2.5 million CDR3-containing paired-end reads. MiXCR, run by TCRdb on the 5' RACE reads, gives a single entry per CDR3 protein. The top ten hold around 30% of the sample, which has hundreds of thousands of distinct CDR3 sequences, around 41% seen once. The receptor's source is a man aged 80 or over in good health. The specimen was blood. V usage is TRBV5-8 and J usage is TRBJ2-3; 7 positions match TRBD1. The CDR3 DNA follows: TGTGCCAGCAGCTCCAAAGGGGGCTATAGCACAGATACGCAGTATTTT. Its protein product is CASSSKGGYSTDTQYF. The full variable domain, completed using reference TRBV5-8 and TRBJ2-3, is EAGVTQSPTHLIKTRGQQATLRCSPISGHTSVYWYQQALGLGLQFLLWYDEGEERNRGNFPPRFSGRQFPNYSSELNVNALELEDSALYLCASSSKGGYSTDTQYFGPGTRLTVL.